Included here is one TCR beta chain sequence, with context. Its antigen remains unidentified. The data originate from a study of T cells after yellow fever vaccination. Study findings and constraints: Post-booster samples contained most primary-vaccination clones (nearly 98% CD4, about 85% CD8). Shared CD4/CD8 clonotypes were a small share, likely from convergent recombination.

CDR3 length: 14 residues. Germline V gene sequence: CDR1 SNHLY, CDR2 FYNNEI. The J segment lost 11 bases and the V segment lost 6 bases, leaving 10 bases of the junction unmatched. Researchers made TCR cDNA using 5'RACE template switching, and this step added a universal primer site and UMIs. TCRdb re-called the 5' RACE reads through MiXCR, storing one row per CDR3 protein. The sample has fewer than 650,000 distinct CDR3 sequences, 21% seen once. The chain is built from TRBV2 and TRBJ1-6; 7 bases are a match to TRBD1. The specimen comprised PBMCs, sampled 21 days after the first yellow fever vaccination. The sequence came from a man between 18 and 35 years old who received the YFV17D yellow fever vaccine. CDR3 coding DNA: TGTGCCAGCAGGCGGGACAGTCCAAGTCCACCCCTCCACTTT. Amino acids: CASRRDSPSPPLHF. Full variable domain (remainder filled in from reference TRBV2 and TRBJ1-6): EPEVTQTPSHQVTQMGQEVILRCVPISNHLYFYWYRQILGQKVEFLVSFYNNEISEKSEIFDDQFSVERPDGSNFTLKIRSTKLEDSAMYFCASRRDSPSPPLHFGNGTRLTVT.